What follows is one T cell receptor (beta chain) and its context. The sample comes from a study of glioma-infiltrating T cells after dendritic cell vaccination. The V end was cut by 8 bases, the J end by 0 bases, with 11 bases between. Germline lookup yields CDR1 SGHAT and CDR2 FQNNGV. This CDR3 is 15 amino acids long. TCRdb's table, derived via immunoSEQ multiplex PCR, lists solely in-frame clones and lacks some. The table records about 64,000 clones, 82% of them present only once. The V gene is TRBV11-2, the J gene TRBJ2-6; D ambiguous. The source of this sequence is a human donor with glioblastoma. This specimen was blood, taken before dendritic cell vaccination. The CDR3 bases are TGTGCCAGCGGTGGGCTGTTCTCTGGGGCCAACGTCCTGACTTTC. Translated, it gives CASGGLFSGANVLTF.